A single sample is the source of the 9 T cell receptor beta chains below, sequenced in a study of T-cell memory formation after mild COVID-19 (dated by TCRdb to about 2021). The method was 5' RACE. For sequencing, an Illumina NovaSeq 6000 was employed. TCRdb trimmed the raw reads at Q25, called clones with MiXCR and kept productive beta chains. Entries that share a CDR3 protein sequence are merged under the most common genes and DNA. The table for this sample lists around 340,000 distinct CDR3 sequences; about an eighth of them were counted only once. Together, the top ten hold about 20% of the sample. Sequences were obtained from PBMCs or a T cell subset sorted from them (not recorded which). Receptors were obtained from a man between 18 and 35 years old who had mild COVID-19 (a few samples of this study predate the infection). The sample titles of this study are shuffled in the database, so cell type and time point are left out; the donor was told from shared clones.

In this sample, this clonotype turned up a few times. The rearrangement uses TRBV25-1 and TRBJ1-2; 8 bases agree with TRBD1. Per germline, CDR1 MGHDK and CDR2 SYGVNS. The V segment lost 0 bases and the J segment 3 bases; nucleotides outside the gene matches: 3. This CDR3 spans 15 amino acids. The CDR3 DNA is TGTGCCAGCAGTGAATATGGACAGGGTCACTATGGCTACACCTTC. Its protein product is CASSEYGQGHYGYTF.

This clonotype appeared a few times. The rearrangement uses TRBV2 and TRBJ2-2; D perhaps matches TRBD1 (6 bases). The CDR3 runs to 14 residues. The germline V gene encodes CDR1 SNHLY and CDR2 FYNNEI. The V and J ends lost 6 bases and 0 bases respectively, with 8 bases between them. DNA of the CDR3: TGTGCCAGCAGCAGGGGTACGAACACCGGGGAGCTGTTTTTT. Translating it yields CASSRGTNTGELFF.

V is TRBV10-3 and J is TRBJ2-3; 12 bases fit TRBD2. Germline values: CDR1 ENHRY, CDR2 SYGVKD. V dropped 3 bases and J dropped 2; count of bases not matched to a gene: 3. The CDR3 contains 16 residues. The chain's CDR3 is CAISDRTSGNTDTQYF. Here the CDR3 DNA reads TGTGCCATCAGTGATCGGACTAGCGGGAACACAGATACGCAGTATTTT.

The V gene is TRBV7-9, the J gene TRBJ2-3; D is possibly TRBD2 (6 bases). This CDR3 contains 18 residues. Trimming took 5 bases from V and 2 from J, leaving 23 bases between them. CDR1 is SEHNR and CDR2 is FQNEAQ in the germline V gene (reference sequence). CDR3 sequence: CASSHSGSGSSFTDTQYF. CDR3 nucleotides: TGTGCCAGCAGCCATAGCGGTTCAGGGTCCAGTTTCACAGATACGCAGTATTTT.

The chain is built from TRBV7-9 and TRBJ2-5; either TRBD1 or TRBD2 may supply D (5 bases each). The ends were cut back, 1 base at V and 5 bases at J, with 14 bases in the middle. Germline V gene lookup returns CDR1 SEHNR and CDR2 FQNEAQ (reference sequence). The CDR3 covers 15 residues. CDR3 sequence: CASSLGAHGAETQYF. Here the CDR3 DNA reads TGTGCCAGCAGCTTAGGAGCCCACGGGGCGGAGACCCAGTACTTC.

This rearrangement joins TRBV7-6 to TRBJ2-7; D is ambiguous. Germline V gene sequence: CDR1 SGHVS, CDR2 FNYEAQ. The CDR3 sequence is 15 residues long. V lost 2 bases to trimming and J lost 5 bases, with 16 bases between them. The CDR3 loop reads CASSLTSQSLDEQYF. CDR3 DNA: TGTGCCAGCAGCTTAACATCCCAGTCGTTGGACGAGCAGTACTTC.

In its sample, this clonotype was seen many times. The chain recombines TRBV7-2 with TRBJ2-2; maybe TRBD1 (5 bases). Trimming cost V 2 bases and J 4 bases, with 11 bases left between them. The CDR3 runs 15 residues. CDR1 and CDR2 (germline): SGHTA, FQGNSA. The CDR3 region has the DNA TGTGCCAGCAGCTTACAAGGGGCCCCCACCGGGGAGCTGTTTTTT. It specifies CASSLQGAPTGELFF.

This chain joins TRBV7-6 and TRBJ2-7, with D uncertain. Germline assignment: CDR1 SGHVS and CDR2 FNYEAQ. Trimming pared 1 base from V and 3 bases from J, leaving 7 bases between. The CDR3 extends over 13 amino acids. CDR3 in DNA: TGTGCCAGCAGCTTAGAGGACGGCTACGAGCAGTACGTC. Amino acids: CASSLEDGYEQYV.

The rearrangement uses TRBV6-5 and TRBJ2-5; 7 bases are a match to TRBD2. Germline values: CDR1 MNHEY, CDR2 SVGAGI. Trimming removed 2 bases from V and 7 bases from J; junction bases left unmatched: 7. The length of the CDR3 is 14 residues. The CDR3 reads CASSYEAGRGTQYF. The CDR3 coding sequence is TGTGCCAGCAGTTACGAAGCGGGGCGGGGGACCCAGTACTTC.